The 14 T cell receptor beta chains below were found in one sample sequenced in a study of PD-1 blockade in classical Hodgkin lymphoma. Sample time point: newly diagnosed, previously untreated cHL patient sample. CD4+ T cells were purified from thawed PBMCs by magnetic negative selection. Method: immunoSEQ multiplex PCR; TCRdb's copy keeps in-frame clones and lacks some. The profile shows roughly 30,000 clones, roughly 91% of them singletons. The sample consisted of CD4+ T cells from blood. These receptors came from a human donor with classical Hodgkin lymphoma.

The genes are TRBV6-1 and TRBJ1-6; D ambiguous. Trimming removed 4 bases at V and 10 bases at J, with 8 bases between. Germline V gene data show CDR1 as MNHNS and CDR2 as SASEGT. The CDR3 is 12 amino acids. CDR3 bases: TGTGCCAGCAGTGGGGTTCACTCACCCCTCCACTTT. Encoded protein: CASSGVHSPLHF.

The V and J genes are TRBV10-2 and TRBJ1-5; perhaps TRBD1 as D (5 bases). Germline V gives CDR1 WSHSY, CDR2 SAAADI. The V and J ends lost 6 bases and 4 bases respectively, with 13 bases between them. This CDR3 region has 14 residues. CDR3 loop: CASRIDRSNQPQHF. The CDR3 DNA reads TGCGCCAGCAGAATCGACAGATCAAATCAGCCCCAGCATTTT.

The sample holds a few counts of this clone. This chain joins TRBV25-1 and TRBJ1-6; no firm D call. V shed 2 bases and J shed 13 bases, with 18 bases lying between them. Germline CDR1 reads MGHDK; CDR2 reads SYGVNS. The CDR3 is 15 amino acids. CDR3 DNA sequence: TGTGCCAGCAGTGAAGGTTTCGCTTCCCCGGCCCCCCTCCACTTT. The encoded protein is CASSEGFASPAPLHF.

The chain employs TRBV7-2 and TRBJ2-7, with D perhaps being TRBD1 or TRBD2 (5 bases each). V was trimmed by 1 base and J by 4 bases, leaving 8 bases between them. The CDR3 totals 13 residues. In germline, CDR1 is SGHTA, CDR2 FQGNSA. This CDR3 reads CASSLVGTYEQYF. CDR3 bases: TGTGCCAGCAGCTTAGTGGGGACGTACGAGCAGTACTTC.

The CDR3 sequence: CATSREWGFYGYTF. CDR3 bases: TGTGCCACCAGCAGAGAGTGGGGTTTTTATGGCTACACCTTC. The V and J genes are TRBV15 and TRBJ1-2, with unresolved D. The CDR3 loop spans 14 amino acids. Per germline, CDR1 LNHNV and CDR2 YYDKDF (reference sequence). V lost 0 bases, J lost 5 bases, and 10 bases lay in between.

The chain carries TRBV19 and TRBJ1-6; tentative D call: TRBD1 (6 bases). CDR1 is LNHDA, CDR2 SQIVND, per germline (reference sequence). The CDR3 contains 15 residues. V dropped 5 bases and J dropped 9 bases, with 17 bases sitting between them. The CDR3 spells CASSDRGGPISPLHF. In DNA, the CDR3 is TGTGCCAGTAGTGATCGCGGGGGCCCCATTTCACCCCTCCACTTT. Supplemented by reference TRBV19 and TRBJ1-6, the full variable domain reads DGGITQSPKYLFRKEGQNVTLSCEQNLNHDAMYWYRQDPGQGLRLIYYSQIVNDFQKGDIAEGYSVSREKKESFPLTVTSAQKNPTAFYLCASSDRGGPISPLHFGNGTRLTVT.

V is TRBV2 and J is TRBJ2-1; 10 bases agree with TRBD2. The germline V gene encodes CDR1 SNHLY and CDR2 FYNNEI. V lost 8 bases to trimming and J lost 11 bases; unmatched junction nucleotides: 3. The CDR3 loop spans 11 amino acids. The CDR3 is CASDSGRQQFF. CDR3 DNA sequence: TGTGCCAGCGATAGCGGGAGGCAGCAGTTCTTC.

The chain couples TRBV7-2 to TRBJ2-7; D not resolved. Trimming pared 2 bases from V and 0 bases from J, leaving 11 bases between. Germline CDR1 and CDR2: SGHTA and FQGNSA. CDR3 length: 15 residues. CDR3 residues: CASSLTSASSYEQYF. In nucleotides, the CDR3 is TGTGCCAGCAGCTTAACGTCCGCTAGCTCCTACGAGCAGTACTTC.

The J gene is TRBJ2-3, the V gene TRBV25-1, with 11 bases matching TRBD2. V shed 4 bases and J 3 bases; nucleotides not matched to a gene: 6. The germline V gene has CDR1 MGHDK and CDR2 SYGVNS. The CDR3 covers 16 residues. The CDR3 DNA sequence: TGTGCCAGCAGTGGTACGGGACTAGCGGCGACAGATACGCAGTATTTT. Its protein is CASSGTGLAATDTQYF.

The chain carries TRBV4-2 and TRBJ2-1, with 7 bases aligning to TRBD2. The CDR3 sequence is 16 residues long. Germline V gene data show CDR1 as LGHNA and CDR2 as YNFKEQ. The junction had 11 bases not matched to a gene; V was cut back by 0 bases and J by 9 bases. The CDR3 loop reads CASSQDRDGGMVEQFF. The CDR3 DNA follows: TGTGCCAGCAGCCAAGATCGTGACGGGGGGATGGTTGAGCAGTTCTTC.

The V gene is TRBV15, the J gene TRBJ2-3; 8 nucleotides agree with TRBD1. This CDR3 is built from 15 residues. The V and J ends lost 1 base and 3 bases, in that order; junction bases with no gene match: 3. Germline V lookup: CDR1 LNHNV, CDR2 YYDKDF (reference sequence). This CDR3 reads CATSRGGQGTDTQYF. As DNA, the CDR3 is TGTGCCACCAGCAGAGGAGGACAGGGTACAGATACGCAGTATTTT.

The V call is TRBV5-1, the J call TRBJ2-2, with D maybe TRBD1 (5 bases). The CDR3 is made up of 15 amino acids. CDR1 and CDR2 from the germline V gene are SGHRS and YFSETQ. V was pared by 4 bases and J by 1 base, with 11 bases between. The CDR3 here is CASSNRGMNTGELFF. The CDR3 region has the DNA TGCGCCAGCAGCAATAGGGGTATGAACACCGGGGAGCTGTTTTTT.

The chain combines TRBV10-3 with TRBJ2-7, with 11 bases identical to TRBD1. This CDR3 has 15 amino acids. Germline V gene data show CDR1 as ENHRY and CDR2 as SYGVKD. V trimming: 4 bases; J trimming: 6 bases; junction bases outside the gene matches: 8. CDR3 in amino acids: CAISGGQGGISEQYF. In DNA form, the CDR3 reads TGTGCCATCAGTGGGGGACAGGGGGGAATCTCCGAGCAGTACTTC.

The rearrangement links TRBV5-4 to TRBJ2-1; a weak D match, TRBD2 (6 bases). This CDR3 has 15 amino acids. Germline values: CDR1 SGHNT, CDR2 YYREEE (reference sequence). V dropped 3 bases and J dropped 0 bases, with 10 bases sitting between them. As DNA, the CDR3 is TGTGCCAGCAGCTCAACTAGCAGCTCCTACAATGAGCAGTTCTTC. Its translation is CASSSTSSSYNEQFF.